A single sample is the source of the 9 T cell receptor beta chains below, sequenced in a study of blood T cell repertoires in COVID-19. Here immunoSEQ multiplex PCR was the method, and the copy in TCRdb shows in-frame clones only, minus some. This sample has 88,000 or so clones; around four fifths occur once, and the top ten carry roughly an eighth. The sequenced sample was peripheral blood. The receptor set was obtained from a human donor in a cohort sampled during active COVID-19.

The chain joins TRBV7-9 to TRBJ1-1; D unclear. Trimming stripped 6 bases from V and 5 bases from J, with 16 bases between. The CDR3 sequence is 14 residues long. Germline CDR1 SEHNR, CDR2 FQNEAQ (reference sequence). The CDR3 spells CASRPPTGYTEAFF. CDR3 coding DNA: TGTGCCAGCAGACCCCCCACGGGGTATACTGAAGCTTTCTTT.

The V and J genes are TRBV6-6 and TRBJ2-1; D uncertain. V shed 2 bases and J shed 7 bases, with 6 bases lying between them. The length of the CDR3 is 12 residues. Germline CDR1 and CDR2: MNHNY and SVGAGI (reference sequence). CDR3 DNA sequence: TGTGCCAGCAGTTACGTATCTAATGAGCAGTTCTTC. Encoded protein: CASSYVSNEQFF.

V usage is TRBV5-1 and J usage is TRBJ2-2; 11 bases line up with TRBD2. The CDR3 length is 17 residues. J was trimmed by 0 bases and V by 3 bases; bases with no gene match: 4. Germline V gene lookup returns CDR1 SGHRS and CDR2 YFSETQ. This chain's CDR3 is CASSSGTSGANTGELFF. CDR3 in DNA: TGCGCCAGCAGCTCAGGGACTAGCGGCGCGAACACCGGGGAGCTGTTTTTT.

This clone has only a few counts. The chain joins TRBV24-1 to TRBJ2-7; possibly TRBD2 for D (6 bases). The germline V gene encodes CDR1 KGHDR and CDR2 SFDVKD. The CDR3 consists of 13 residues. With 9 bases removed from V and 4 bases from J, the gap between germline ends came to 15 bases. CDR3 in DNA: TGTGCCACCGGGCGTGGGGGGACGTACGAGCAGTACTTC. Translation gives CATGRGGTYEQYF.

The rearrangement uses TRBV5-1 and TRBJ2-2, with 7 bases fitting TRBD1. V shed 0 bases, J shed 6 bases, and the junction held 11 bases outside the gene matches. The CDR3 has 17 amino acids. Looked up from germline, CDR1 is SGHRS and CDR2 is YFSETQ. The CDR3 DNA follows: TGCGCCAGCAGCTTGGGTCTCGACAGGGTGGTCGCCGGGGAGCTGTTTTTT. This translates into CASSLGLDRVVAGELFF. Based on the CDR3 plus reference TRBV5-1 and TRBJ2-2, the full variable domain is KAGVTQTPRYLIKTRGQQVTLSCSPISGHRSVSWYQQTPGQGLQFLFEYFSETQRNKGNFPGRFSGRQFSNSRSEMNVSTLELGDSALYLCASSLGLDRVVAGELFFGEGSRLTVL.

The rearrangement links TRBV7-9 to TRBJ1-4; 9 bases agree with TRBD1. This CDR3 has 14 residues. The germline gives CDR1 SEHNR, CDR2 FQNEAQ (reference sequence). Unmatched junction bases numbered 4, after V lost 5 bases and J lost 6 bases. The CDR3 loop reads CASSAWDRDEKLFF. Here the CDR3 DNA reads TGTGCCAGCAGCGCTTGGGACAGGGATGAAAAACTGTTTTTT.

The chain employs TRBV18 and TRBJ2-3, with unresolved D. There are 17 residues in the CDR3. CDR1 KGHSH and CDR2 LQKENI come from the germline V gene. The V gene lost 2 bases and the J gene lost 1 base, with 16 bases spanning the gap. Written as DNA, the CDR3 is TGTGCCAGCTCACCAGGCATAGATGCGGAACGCACAGATACGCAGTATTTT. Translation gives CASSPGIDAERTDTQYF.

The chain employs TRBV18 and TRBJ1-3; tentatively, D is TRBD1 (6 bases). V lost 2 bases and J 2 bases, leaving 13 bases between the germline ends. Germline CDR1 and CDR2: KGHSH and LQKENI. This CDR3 spans 16 amino acids. The CDR3 DNA sequence: TGTGCCAGCTCACCAAACCCAGGGGAACCTGGAAACACCATATATTTT. This sequence encodes CASSPNPGEPGNTIYF. Using reference TRBV18 and TRBJ1-3 for the parts outside the CDR3, the full variable domain is NAGVMQNPRHLVRRRGQEARLRCSPMKGHSHVYWYRQLPEEGLKFMVYLQKENIIDESGMPKERFSAEFPKEGPSILRIQQVVRGDSAAYFCASSPNPGEPGNTIYFGEGSWLTVV.

This chain joins TRBV5-1 and TRBJ2-7, with D possibly TRBD2 on 6 matching bases. The germline CDR1 and CDR2 sequences are SGHRS and YFSETQ. Trimming removed 1 base from V and 3 bases from J, with 11 bases in between. CDR3 size: 14 residues. This CDR3 is CASSLSLANYEQYF. CDR3 in DNA: TGCGCCAGCAGCTTGAGCCTAGCGAACTACGAGCAGTACTTC.